This T cell receptor (beta chain) is drawn from a study of cytomegalovirus exposure and HLA in healthy donors. Donors likely had unrecorded immune exposures despite being nominally healthy when sampled. The PCR contained 60 Vbeta and 13 Jbeta primers. Only in-frame clones appear in the TCRdb table, and some are missing; sequencing was by immunoSEQ multiplex PCR. The sample has 65,000 or so clones, 62% seen once. Study-wide findings and caveats: Among donors in an Asian-associated ancestry cluster, a later analysis reportedly found fewer N-insertions than the roughly 700-donor mean. Diagnosis of cytomegalovirus status made by the classifier reportedly showed high specificity and sensitivity. Earlier analysis found most TCR beta V segments productive about 87% or about 30% of the time.

With regard to this clone: Its antigen remains unidentified.

This receptor was taken from a man aged 25 to 40 in good health and CMV-seronegative. The material sequenced was PBMCs.

CDR3 DNA: TGTGCCAGCAGCTTAGAGGGGGACTCCTACAATGAGCAGTTCTTC. As protein: CASSLEGDSYNEQFF. This sequence joins TRBV11-1 and TRBJ2-1; D may be TRBD1 (6 bases). V lost 1 base, J lost 0 bases, and 7 bases lay in between. Germline V CDR1 and CDR2: SGHAT, FQDESV (reference sequence). There are 15 residues in the CDR3.